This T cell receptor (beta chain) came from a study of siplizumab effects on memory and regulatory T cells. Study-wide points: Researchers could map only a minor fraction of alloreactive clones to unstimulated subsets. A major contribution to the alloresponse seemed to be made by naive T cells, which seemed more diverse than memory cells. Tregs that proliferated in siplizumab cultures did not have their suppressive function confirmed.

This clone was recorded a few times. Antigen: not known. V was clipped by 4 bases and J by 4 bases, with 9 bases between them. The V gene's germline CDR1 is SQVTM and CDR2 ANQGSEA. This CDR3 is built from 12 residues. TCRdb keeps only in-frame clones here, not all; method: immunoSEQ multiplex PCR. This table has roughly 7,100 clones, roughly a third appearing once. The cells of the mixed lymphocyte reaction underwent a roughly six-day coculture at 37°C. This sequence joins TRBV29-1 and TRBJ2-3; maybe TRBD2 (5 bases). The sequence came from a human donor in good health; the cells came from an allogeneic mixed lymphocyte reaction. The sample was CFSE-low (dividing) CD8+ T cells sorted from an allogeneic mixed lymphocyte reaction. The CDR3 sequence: CSVAVEADTQYF. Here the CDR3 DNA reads TGCAGCGTTGCGGTGGAGGCAGATACGCAGTATTTT.